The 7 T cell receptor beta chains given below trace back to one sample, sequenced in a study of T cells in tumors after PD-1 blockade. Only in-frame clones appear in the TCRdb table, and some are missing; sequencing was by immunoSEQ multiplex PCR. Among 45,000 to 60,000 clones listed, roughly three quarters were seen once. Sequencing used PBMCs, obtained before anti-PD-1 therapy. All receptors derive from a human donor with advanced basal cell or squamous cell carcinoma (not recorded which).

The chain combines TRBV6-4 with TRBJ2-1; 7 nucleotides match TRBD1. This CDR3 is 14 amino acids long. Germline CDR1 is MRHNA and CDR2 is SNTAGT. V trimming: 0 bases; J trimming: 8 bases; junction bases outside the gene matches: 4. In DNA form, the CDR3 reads TGTGCCAGCAGTGACTCGAACAGGGGATATGAGCAGTTCTTC. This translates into CASSDSNRGYEQFF.

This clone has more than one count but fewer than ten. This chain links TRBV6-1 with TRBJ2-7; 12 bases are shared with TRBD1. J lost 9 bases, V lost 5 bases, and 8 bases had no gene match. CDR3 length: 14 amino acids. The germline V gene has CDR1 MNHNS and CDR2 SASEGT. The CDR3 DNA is TGTGCCAGCAGTCCCGGGACAGGGGGCACGGTGCAGTACTTC. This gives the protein CASSPGTGGTVQYF.

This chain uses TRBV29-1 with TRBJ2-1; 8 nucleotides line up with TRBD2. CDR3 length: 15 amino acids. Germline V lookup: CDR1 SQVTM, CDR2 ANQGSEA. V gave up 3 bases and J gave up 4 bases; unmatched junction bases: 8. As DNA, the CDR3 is TGCAGCGTTGATGGCGGGAGGAACGCGTACAATGAGCAGTTCTTC. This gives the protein CSVDGGRNAYNEQFF.

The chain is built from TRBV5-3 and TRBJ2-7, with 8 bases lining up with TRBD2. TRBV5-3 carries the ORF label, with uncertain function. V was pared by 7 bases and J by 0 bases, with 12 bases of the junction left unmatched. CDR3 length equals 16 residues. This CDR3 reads CARGPAGEGNSYEQYF. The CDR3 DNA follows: TGTGCCAGAGGCCCAGCGGGAGAGGGGAACTCCTACGAGCAGTACTTC.

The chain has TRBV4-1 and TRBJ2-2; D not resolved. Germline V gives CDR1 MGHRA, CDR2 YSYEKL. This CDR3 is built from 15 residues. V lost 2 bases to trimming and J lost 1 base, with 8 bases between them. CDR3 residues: CASSQKAKNTGELFF. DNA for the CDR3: TGCGCCAGCAGCCAAAAGGCAAAGAACACCGGGGAGCTGTTTTTT.

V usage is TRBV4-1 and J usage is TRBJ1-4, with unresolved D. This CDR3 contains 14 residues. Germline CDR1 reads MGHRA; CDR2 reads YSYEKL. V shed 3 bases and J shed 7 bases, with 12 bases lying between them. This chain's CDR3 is CASSHERASEKLFF. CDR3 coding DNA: TGCGCCAGCAGCCACGAAAGGGCCAGTGAAAAACTGTTTTTT.

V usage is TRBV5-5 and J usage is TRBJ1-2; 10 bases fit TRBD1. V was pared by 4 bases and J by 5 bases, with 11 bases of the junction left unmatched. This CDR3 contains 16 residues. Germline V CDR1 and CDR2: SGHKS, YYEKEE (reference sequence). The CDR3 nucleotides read TGTGCCAGCAGCGTATCCGGGACAGGGGATTTTTATGGCTACACCTTC. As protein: CASSVSGTGDFYGYTF.